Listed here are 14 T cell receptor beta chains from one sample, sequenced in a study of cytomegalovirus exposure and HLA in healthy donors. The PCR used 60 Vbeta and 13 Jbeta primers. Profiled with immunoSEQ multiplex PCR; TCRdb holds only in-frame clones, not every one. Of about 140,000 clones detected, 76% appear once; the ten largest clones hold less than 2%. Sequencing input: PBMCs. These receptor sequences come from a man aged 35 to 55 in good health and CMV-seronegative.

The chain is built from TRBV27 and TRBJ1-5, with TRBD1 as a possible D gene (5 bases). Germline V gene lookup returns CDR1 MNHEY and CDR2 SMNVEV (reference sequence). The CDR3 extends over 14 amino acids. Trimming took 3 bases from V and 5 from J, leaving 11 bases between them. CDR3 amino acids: CASSFSQGDQPQHF. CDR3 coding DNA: TGTGCCAGCAGTTTTAGTCAAGGGGATCAGCCCCAGCATTTT.

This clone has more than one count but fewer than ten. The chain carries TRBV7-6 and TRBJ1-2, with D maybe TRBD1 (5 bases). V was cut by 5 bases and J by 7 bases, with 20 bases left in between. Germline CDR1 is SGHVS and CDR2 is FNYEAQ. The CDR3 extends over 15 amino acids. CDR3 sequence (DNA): TGTGCCAGCAGCCCGCCTGCAGGGTTGATGGGTGGCTACACCTTC. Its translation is CASSPPAGLMGGYTF.

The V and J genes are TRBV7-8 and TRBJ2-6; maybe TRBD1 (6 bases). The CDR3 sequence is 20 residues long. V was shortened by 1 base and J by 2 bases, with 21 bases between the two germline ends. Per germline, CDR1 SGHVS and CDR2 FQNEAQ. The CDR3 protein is CASSLGSSAGALAGANVLTF. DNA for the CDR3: TGTGCCAGCAGCTTAGGGAGTTCCGCAGGGGCATTAGCTGGGGCCAACGTCCTGACTTTC.

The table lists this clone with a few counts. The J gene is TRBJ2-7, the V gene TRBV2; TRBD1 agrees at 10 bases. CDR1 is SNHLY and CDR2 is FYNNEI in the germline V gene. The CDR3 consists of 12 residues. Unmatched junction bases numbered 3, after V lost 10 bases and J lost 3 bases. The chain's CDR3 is CATRDRGYEQYF. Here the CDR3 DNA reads TGTGCCACCCGGGACAGGGGCTACGAGCAGTACTTC.

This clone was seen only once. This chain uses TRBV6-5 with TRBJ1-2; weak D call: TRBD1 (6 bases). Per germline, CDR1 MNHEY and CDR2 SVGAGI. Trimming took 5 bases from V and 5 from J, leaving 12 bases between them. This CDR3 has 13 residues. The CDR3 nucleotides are TGTGCCAGCAGTCGGACAGATAAGTATGGCTACACCTTC. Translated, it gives CASSRTDKYGYTF.

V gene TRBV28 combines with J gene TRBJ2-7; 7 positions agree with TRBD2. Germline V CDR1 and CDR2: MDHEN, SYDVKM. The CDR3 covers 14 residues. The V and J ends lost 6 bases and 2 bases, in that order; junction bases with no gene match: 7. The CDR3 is CASRRAGAPYEQYF. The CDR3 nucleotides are TGTGCCAGCAGGAGGGCGGGAGCCCCCTACGAGCAGTACTTC.

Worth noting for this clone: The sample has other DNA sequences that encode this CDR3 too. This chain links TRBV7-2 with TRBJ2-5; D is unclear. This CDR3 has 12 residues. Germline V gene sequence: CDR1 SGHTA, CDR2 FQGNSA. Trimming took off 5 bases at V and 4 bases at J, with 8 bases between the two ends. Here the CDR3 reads CASSPTGETQYF. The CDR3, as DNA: TGTGCCAGCAGCCCGACGGGAGAGACCCAGTACTTC.

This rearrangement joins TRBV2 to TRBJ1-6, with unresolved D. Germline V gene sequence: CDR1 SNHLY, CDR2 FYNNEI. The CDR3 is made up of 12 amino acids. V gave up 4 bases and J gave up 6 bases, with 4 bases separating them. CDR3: CASSVGNSPLHF. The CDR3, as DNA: TGTGCCAGCAGTGTCGGTAATTCACCCCTCCACTTT.

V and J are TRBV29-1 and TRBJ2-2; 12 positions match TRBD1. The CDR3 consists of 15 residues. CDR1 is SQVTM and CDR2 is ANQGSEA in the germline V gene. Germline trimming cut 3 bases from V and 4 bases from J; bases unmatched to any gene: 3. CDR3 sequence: CSVDWDRGLTGELFF. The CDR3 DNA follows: TGCAGCGTTGATTGGGACAGGGGGCTCACCGGGGAGCTGTTTTTT.

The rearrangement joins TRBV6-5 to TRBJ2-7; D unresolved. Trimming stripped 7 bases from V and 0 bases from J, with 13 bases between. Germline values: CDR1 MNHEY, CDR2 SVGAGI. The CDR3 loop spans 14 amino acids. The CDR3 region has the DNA TGTGCCAGCAAGATAGACTGGAGCTCCTACGAGCAGTACTTC. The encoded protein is CASKIDWSSYEQYF.

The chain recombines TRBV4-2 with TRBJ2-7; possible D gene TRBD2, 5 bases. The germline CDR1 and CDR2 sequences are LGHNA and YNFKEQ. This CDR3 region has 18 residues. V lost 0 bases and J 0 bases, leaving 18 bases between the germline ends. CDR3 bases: TGTGCCAGCAGCCAAGAATGGTCCGGGGTCGAGGGCTCCTACGAGCAGTACTTC. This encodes CASSQEWSGVEGSYEQYF.

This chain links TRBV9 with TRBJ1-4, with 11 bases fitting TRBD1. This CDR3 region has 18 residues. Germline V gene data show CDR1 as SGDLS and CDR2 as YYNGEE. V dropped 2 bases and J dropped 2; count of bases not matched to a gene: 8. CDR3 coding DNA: TGTGCCAGCAGCGTCGCCTCCGGGACAGGGGGGACTAATGAAAAACTGTTTTTT. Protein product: CASSVASGTGGTNEKLFF.

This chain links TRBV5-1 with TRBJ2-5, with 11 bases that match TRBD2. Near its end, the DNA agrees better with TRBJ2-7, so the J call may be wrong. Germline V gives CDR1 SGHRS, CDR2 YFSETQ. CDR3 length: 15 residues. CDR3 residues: CASSQVAGGVDEQYF. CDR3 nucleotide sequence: TGCGCCAGCAGCCAAGTAGCGGGGGGGGTGGACGAGCAGTACTTC.

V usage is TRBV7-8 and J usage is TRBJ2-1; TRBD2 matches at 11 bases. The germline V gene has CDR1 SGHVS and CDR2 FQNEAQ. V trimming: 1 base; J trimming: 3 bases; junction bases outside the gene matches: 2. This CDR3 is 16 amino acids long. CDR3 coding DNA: TGTGCCAGCAGCTTAGTCCTAGCGGGAGGCTACAATGAGCAGTTCTTC. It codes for CASSLVLAGGYNEQFF. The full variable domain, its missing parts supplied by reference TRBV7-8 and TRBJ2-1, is GAGVSQSPRYKVAKRGQDVALRCDPISGHVSLFWYQQALGQGPEFLTYFQNEAQLDKSGLPSDRFFAERPEGSVSTLKIQRTQQEDSAVYLCASSLVLAGGYNEQFFGPGTRLTVL.